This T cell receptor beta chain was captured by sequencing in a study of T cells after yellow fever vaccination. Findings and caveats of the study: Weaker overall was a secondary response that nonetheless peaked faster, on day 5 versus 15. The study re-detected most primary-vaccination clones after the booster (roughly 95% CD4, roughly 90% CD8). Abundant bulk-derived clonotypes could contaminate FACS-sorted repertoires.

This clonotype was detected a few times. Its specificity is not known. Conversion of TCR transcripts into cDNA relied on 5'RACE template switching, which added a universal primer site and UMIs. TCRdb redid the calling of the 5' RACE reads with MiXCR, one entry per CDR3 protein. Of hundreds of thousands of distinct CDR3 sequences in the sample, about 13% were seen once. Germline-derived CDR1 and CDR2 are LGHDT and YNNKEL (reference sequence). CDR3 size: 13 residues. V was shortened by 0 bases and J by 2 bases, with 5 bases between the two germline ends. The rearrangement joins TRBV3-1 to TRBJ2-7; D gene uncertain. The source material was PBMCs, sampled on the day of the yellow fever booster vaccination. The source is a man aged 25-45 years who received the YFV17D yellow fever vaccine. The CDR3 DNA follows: TGTGCCAGCAGCCAAGAACGAACCTACGAGCAGTACTTC. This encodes CASSQERTYEQYF.